The next 2 T cell receptor beta chains were all read from a single sample in a study of CD8+CD57+ T cells in acquired aplastic anemia. Patients chosen for sequencing had shown CD8+CD57+ cell expansion by flow cytometry. For CDR3 and TCR beta VDJ profiling, genomic DNA was the template used. TCRdb reprocessed the reads with MiXCR, giving one entry per CDR3 protein. The table lists more than 45,000 distinct CDR3 sequences, approximately 54% of them singletons, with 16% in the top ten. Sequenced: sorted CD4+, CD8+, or CD8+CD57+ T cells (not recorded which) from PBMCs. Source of these receptors: a human donor with aplastic anemia.

This clonotype has a count of ten or more. The chain has TRBV19 and TRBJ2-4; D not resolved. CDR3 length: 14 residues. The germline CDR1 and CDR2 sequences are LNHDA and SQIVND (reference sequence). The V gene lost 5 bases and the J gene lost 0 bases, with 8 bases spanning the gap. The CDR3 reads CASSPTLAKNIQYF. CDR3 nucleotide sequence: TGTGCCAGTAGTCCGACATTAGCCAAAAACATTCAGTACTTC.

At least ten counts were recorded for this clonotype. The chain couples TRBV4-1 to TRBJ1-2; tentative D call: TRBD1 (5 bases). The CDR3 covers 15 residues. CDR1 MGHRA and CDR2 YSYEKL come from the germline V gene. V gave up 1 base and J gave up 4 bases, with 13 bases separating them. The CDR3 DNA reads TGCGCCAGCAGCCAAGTGGTGGGGGGAGGCTATGGCTACACCTTC. This codes for CASSQVVGGGYGYTF.